This T cell receptor (beta chain) was sequenced for a study of T cell responses to AZD1222 COVID-19 vaccine. Study-level results: Variant regions that are unmutated are reportedly the target of nearly half of spike-specific TCRs. The sample set comprised mostly white British donors with more females, and clonal diversity was possibly underestimated.

As for this clone: The antigen is not known.

Profiling relied on immunoSEQ multiplex PCR, and the TCRdb table lists in-frame clones only, not all of them. The sample holds around 180,000 clones; roughly nine tenths are singletons and the top ten take around 6.9%. The CDR3 is 15 amino acids. V dropped 2 bases and J dropped 1 base, with 9 bases sitting between them. Germline CDR1 and CDR2: MNHEY and SVGAGI. The chain employs TRBV6-5 and TRBJ1-3; D may be TRBD1 (6 bases). This specimen consisted of peripheral blood, obtained on day 0 of AZD1222 vaccination. The sequence was collected from an adult in good health. CDR3 loop: CASSYGGRSGNTIYF. The CDR3 coding sequence is TGTGCCAGCAGTTACGGGGGGCGTTCTGGAAACACCATATATTTT.